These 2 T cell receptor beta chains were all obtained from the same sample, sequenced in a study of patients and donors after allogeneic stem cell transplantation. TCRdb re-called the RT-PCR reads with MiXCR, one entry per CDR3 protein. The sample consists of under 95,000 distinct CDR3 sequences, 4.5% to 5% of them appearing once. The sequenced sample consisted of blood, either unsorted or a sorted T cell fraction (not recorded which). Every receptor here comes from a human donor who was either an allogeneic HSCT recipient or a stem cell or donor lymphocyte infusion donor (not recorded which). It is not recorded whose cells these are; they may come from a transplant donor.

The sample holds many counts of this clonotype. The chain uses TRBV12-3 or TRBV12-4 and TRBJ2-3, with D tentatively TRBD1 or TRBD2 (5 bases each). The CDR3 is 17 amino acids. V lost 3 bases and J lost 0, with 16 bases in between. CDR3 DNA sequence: TGTGCCAGCAGTTTCCGAGGGACCCTAACCAGCACAGATACGCAGTATTTT. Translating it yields CASSFRGTLTSTDTQYF.

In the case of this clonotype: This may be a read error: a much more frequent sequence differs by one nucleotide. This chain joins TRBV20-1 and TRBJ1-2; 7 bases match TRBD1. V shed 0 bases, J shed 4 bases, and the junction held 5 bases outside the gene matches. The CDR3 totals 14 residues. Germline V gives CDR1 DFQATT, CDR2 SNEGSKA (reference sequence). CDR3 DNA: TGCAGTGCTAGAGATGGGGGACAGTTCTATGGCTACACCTTC. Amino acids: CSARDGGQFYGYTF.